Below are 30 T cell receptor beta chains sequenced from a single sample in a study of cytomegalovirus exposure and HLA in healthy donors. Use of 60 Vbeta and 13 Jbeta primers characterized the PCR. The table came from immunoSEQ multiplex PCR; TCRdb's copy has only in-frame clones and leaves some out. Of 200,000 or so clones in the sample, approximately 78% are singletons; the top ten hold under 0.9%. Sequencing was performed on PBMCs. The source of these receptors is a woman younger than 30 in good health and CMV-seronegative.

The chain employs TRBV4-1 and TRBJ2-5; 8 nucleotides line up with TRBD2. With V trimmed by 10 bases and J by 0 bases, 16 bases remained unmatched. The CDR3 contains 17 residues. Germline V gene lookup returns CDR1 MGHRA and CDR2 YSYEKL. The CDR3 sequence is CAIHGTRAVGYQETQYF. CDR3 in DNA: TGCGCCATCCACGGGACTAGAGCGGTTGGGTACCAAGAGACCCAGTACTTC.

This chain links TRBV28 with TRBJ1-6, with TRBD1 identical over 10 bases. J lost 7 bases, V lost 2 bases, and 2 bases had no gene match. CDR3 size: 15 residues. The germline gives CDR1 MDHEN, CDR2 SYDVKM. CDR3 in DNA: TGTGCCAGCAGTTTAGGACAGGGGGAGAATTCACCCCTCCACTTT. The encoded protein is CASSLGQGENSPLHF.

V and J are TRBV6-5 and TRBJ2-4; D gene ambiguous. The V end was cut by 2 bases, the J end by 10 bases, with 18 bases between. Germline CDR1 reads MNHEY; CDR2 reads SVGAGI. The CDR3 extends over 15 amino acids. The DNA of the CDR3 is TGTGCCAGCAGTTACAACGCAGGCCAGTCTGGGATTCAGTACTTC. This codes for CASSYNAGQSGIQYF.

This clone was counted once. This chain links TRBV7-2 with TRBJ2-7; weak D call: TRBD1 (6 bases). The germline gives CDR1 SGHTA, CDR2 FQGNSA. The CDR3 covers 15 residues. V lost 0 bases and J lost 6, with 15 bases in between. The CDR3 region is CASSLAPGQSIEQYF. CDR3 nucleotides: TGTGCCAGCAGCTTAGCCCCGGGACAATCCATCGAGCAGTACTTC. Complete variable domain (other parts from reference TRBV7-2 and TRBJ2-7): GAGVSQSPSNKVTEKGKDVELRCDPISGHTALYWYRQSLGQGLEFLIYFQGNSAPDKSGLPSDRFSAERTGGSVSTLTIQRTQQEDSAVYLCASSLAPGQSIEQYFGPGTRLTVT.

The genes are TRBV5-1 and TRBJ1-1; no reliable D call. The CDR3 contains 12 residues. V lost 3 bases, J lost 5 bases, and 8 bases lay in between. Per germline, CDR1 SGHRS and CDR2 YFSETQ. The CDR3 loop reads CASSSVMTEAFF. CDR3 bases: TGCGCCAGCAGCTCGGTGATGACTGAAGCTTTCTTT.

The CDR3: CASSLFGPNEYEQYF. The CDR3 bases are TGTGCCAGCAGCTTGTTTGGGCCCAACGAATACGAGCAGTACTTC. The chain links TRBV5-4 to TRBJ2-7; D uncertain. V was trimmed by 1 base and J by 4 bases, leaving 15 bases between them. The CDR3 spans 15 residues. Germline V gives CDR1 SGHNT, CDR2 YYREEE (reference sequence).

This clone has more than one count but fewer than ten. This chain links TRBV5-1 with TRBJ1-4; 8 bases map to TRBD1. Germline CDR1 SGHRS, CDR2 YFSETQ. There are 14 residues in the CDR3. Unmatched junction bases numbered 7, after V lost 5 bases and J lost 7 bases. CDR3 loop: CASSSGGGGEKLFF. The CDR3, as DNA: TGCGCCAGCAGTTCAGGGGGCGGCGGTGAAAAACTGTTTTTT.

The V call is TRBV6-1, the J call TRBJ1-1; a possible D gene is TRBD1 (6 bases). The CDR3 runs to 14 residues. The V gene lost 4 bases and the J gene lost 1 base, with 10 bases spanning the gap. The germline CDR1 and CDR2 sequences are MNHNS and SASEGT. The CDR3 reads CASSVSRGNTEAFF. The CDR3 bases are TGTGCCAGCAGTGTGTCCAGGGGGAACACTGAAGCTTTCTTT.

The V gene is TRBV9, the J gene TRBJ2-1, with 10 bases matching TRBD2. This CDR3 contains 15 residues. Losses at the gene ends were 6 bases for V and 5 bases for J; bases not matched to a gene: 8. Germline-derived CDR1 and CDR2 are SGDLS and YYNGEE. CDR3 in DNA: TGTGCCAGCAAAAGGAGCGGGAGGGAGAACAATGAGCAGTTCTTC. This translates into CASKRSGRENNEQFF.

The chain is built from TRBV6-6 and TRBJ2-5; TRBD1 aligns across 7 bases. With the DNA end fitting TRBJ2-7 better, the J assignment may be wrong. Germline V gene lookup returns CDR1 MNHNY and CDR2 SVGAGI (reference sequence). The length of the CDR3 is 12 residues. CDR3 region: CASSTGSYEQYF. CDR3 nucleotides: TGTGCCAGCTCGACAGGGAGTTACGAGCAGTACTTC.

The chain joins TRBV28 to TRBJ2-3; 12 bases match TRBD2. This CDR3 is built from 17 residues. With 7 bases clipped from V and 5 bases from J, the junction kept 13 bases outside the gene matches. Germline CDR1 MDHEN, CDR2 SYDVKM. CDR3 nucleotides: TGTGCCAGCACTCCCCCCCTAGCGGGAGGGCCCAGAGATACGCAGTATTTT. This sequence encodes CASTPPLAGGPRDTQYF.

The chain uses TRBV19 and TRBJ2-2, with TRBD2 matching 11 bases. The CDR3 is 17 residues long. V trimming: 6 bases; J trimming: 0 bases; junction bases outside the gene matches: 6. Germline values: CDR1 LNHDA, CDR2 SQIVND (reference sequence). For the CDR3, the DNA is TGTGCCAGTAGAGGACTAGCGGGCCTACCGAACACCGGGGAGCTGTTTTTT. It translates to CASRGLAGLPNTGELFF. The full variable domain, completed using reference TRBV19 and TRBJ2-2, is DGGITQSPKYLFRKEGQNVTLSCEQNLNHDAMYWYRQDPGQGLRLIYYSQIVNDFQKGDIAEGYSVSREKKESFPLTVTSAQKNPTAFYLCASRGLAGLPNTGELFFGEGSRLTVL.

The CDR3 DNA follows: TGCGCCAGCAGGTCACAGCAAGAGACCCAGTACTTC. It yields the protein CASRSQQETQYF. This chain links TRBV5-1 with TRBJ2-5, with unresolved D. The CDR3 runs to 12 residues. V lost 5 bases to trimming and J lost 2 bases, with 7 bases between them. Germline V lookup: CDR1 SGHRS, CDR2 YFSETQ.

V is TRBV19 and J is TRBJ1-5; the match to TRBD1 covers 9 bases. The CDR3 runs 15 residues. V trimming: 2 bases; J trimming: 5 bases; junction bases outside the gene matches: 4. In germline, CDR1 is LNHDA, CDR2 SQIVND (reference sequence). CDR3 DNA sequence: TGTGCCAGTAGTATAACAGGGGGCCGACATCAGCCCCAGCATTTT. It encodes CASSITGGRHQPQHF.

The rearrangement uses TRBV6-1 and TRBJ2-1; possible D gene TRBD2, 6 bases. This CDR3 is built from 15 residues. Deletions cut 8 bases from V and 8 bases from J, with 22 bases between. Looked up from germline, CDR1 is MNHNS and CDR2 is SASEGT. The CDR3 DNA sequence: TGTGCCAGCTACGGAGGGGAACTACCCGGAGATGAGCAGTTCTTC. Translating gives CASYGGELPGDEQFF.

This chain links TRBV5-1 with TRBJ2-5; 8 nucleotides align to TRBD2. The germline V gene encodes CDR1 SGHRS and CDR2 YFSETQ. V was pared by 0 bases and J by 2 bases, with 6 bases of the junction left unmatched. The CDR3 loop spans 16 amino acids. CDR3 bases: TGCGCCAGCAGCTTGGGAGCGGGGGCTTCTCAAGAGACCCAGTACTTC. It specifies CASSLGAGASQETQYF.

In this sample, this clone turned up a few times. The rearrangement links TRBV7-6 to TRBJ2-5; 9 bases agree with TRBD2. The CDR3 extends over 16 amino acids. V lost 5 bases and J lost 4; bases outside the gene matches: 11. CDR1 and CDR2 from the germline V gene are SGHVS and FNYEAQ. This chain's CDR3 is CASSPRSSGGGETQYF. The CDR3 region has the DNA TGTGCCAGCAGCCCGCGTAGTAGCGGGGGAGGAGAGACCCAGTACTTC.

In this sample, this clone turned up a few times. The genes are TRBV6-1 and TRBJ2-7, with 7 bases fitting TRBD2. The CDR3 has 12 amino acids. The germline V gene has CDR1 MNHNS and CDR2 SASEGT. Unmatched junction bases numbered 3, after V lost 7 bases and J lost 3 bases. The CDR3 reads CASKRENYEQYF. The CDR3 DNA reads as TGTGCCAGCAAGCGGGAAAACTACGAGCAGTACTTC.

The chain carries TRBV18 and TRBJ1-1, with D possibly being TRBD1 (6 bases). The germline V and J ends were trimmed by 0 bases and 7 bases, with 15 bases remaining between them. CDR3 size: 15 residues. Germline assignment: CDR1 KGHSH and CDR2 LQKENI. The CDR3 reads CASSPPLGTSGEAFF. In DNA, the CDR3 is TGTGCCAGCTCACCACCTTTGGGGACATCGGGTGAAGCTTTCTTT.

V usage is TRBV11-1 and J usage is TRBJ2-5; D gene unclear. V lost 4 bases and J lost 3, with 18 bases in between. Germline V lookup: CDR1 SGHAT, CDR2 FQDESV (reference sequence). There are 16 residues in the CDR3. CDR3 protein: CASSSSKRVSEETQYF. DNA for the CDR3: TGTGCCAGCAGCTCCTCAAAACGTGTCAGCGAAGAGACCCAGTACTTC.

V usage is TRBV7-8 and J usage is TRBJ2-3; tentatively, D is TRBD2 (5 bases). The V gene lost 5 bases and the J gene lost 8 bases, with 17 bases spanning the gap. This CDR3 has 14 residues. Germline V CDR1 and CDR2: SGHVS, FQNEAQ. The CDR3 spells CASSAPIYGGTQYF. The CDR3 DNA reads TGTGCCAGCAGCGCTCCAATTTATGGAGGTACGCAGTATTTT.

The J gene is TRBJ2-1, the V gene TRBV6-4, with TRBD2 identical over 9 bases. Germline V gene data show CDR1 as MRHNA and CDR2 as SNTAGT. CDR3 length: 19 residues. V dropped 0 bases and J dropped 12; count of bases not matched to a gene: 21. Here the CDR3 reads CASSDSIRGGLASGVWQFF. CDR3 coding DNA: TGTGCCAGCAGTGACTCGATTCGGGGAGGTCTGGCTAGCGGGGTGTGGCAGTTCTTC.

This clone was seen only once. The chain recombines TRBV4-1 with TRBJ2-3; TRBD1 matches at 8 bases. The V gene end was trimmed by 0 bases and the J gene end by 5 bases; junction bases not matched to a gene: 4. Germline CDR1 reads MGHRA; CDR2 reads YSYEKL. The CDR3 sequence is 15 residues long. CDR3 nucleotides: TGCGCCAGCAGCCAAGAGGACAGGGTGGTAGATACGCAGTATTTT. Amino acids: CASSQEDRVVDTQYF.

The chain uses TRBV19 and TRBJ1-3; D unclear. V lost 6 bases to trimming and J lost 0 bases, with 6 bases between them. The CDR3 has 13 amino acids. The germline V gene encodes CDR1 LNHDA and CDR2 SQIVND (reference sequence). This chain's CDR3 is CASSSLSGNTIYF. CDR3 coding DNA: TGTGCCAGTAGCTCCCTCTCTGGAAACACCATATATTTT.

This chain joins TRBV5-1 and TRBJ2-1; D remains unclear. Germline lookup yields CDR1 SGHRS and CDR2 YFSETQ. This CDR3 has 14 residues. V shed 0 bases and J shed 7 bases, with 11 bases lying between them. This CDR3 reads CASSLGPSRNEQFF. CDR3 coding DNA: TGCGCCAGCAGCTTGGGGCCCTCGAGGAATGAGCAGTTCTTC.

The rearrangement links TRBV2 to TRBJ1-5; D is uncertain. CDR1 SNHLY and CDR2 FYNNEI come from the germline V gene. Trimming removed 3 bases at V and 7 bases at J, with 10 bases between. This CDR3 has 13 amino acids. The CDR3 loop is CASSDEGNQPQHF. The DNA of the CDR3 is TGTGCCAGCAGTGACGAGGGAAACCAGCCCCAGCATTTT.

This clone has just a few counts. This chain connects TRBV20-1 to TRBJ1-2, with D possibly being TRBD1 (5 bases). V was trimmed by 6 bases and J by 6 bases, leaving 8 bases between them. The CDR3 has 10 amino acids. Germline V gene sequence: CDR1 DFQATT, CDR2 SNEGSKA (reference sequence). The CDR3, as DNA: TGCAGTGCCGCAGGGAATGGCTACACCTTC. The encoded protein is CSAAGNGYTF.

The chain employs TRBV5-1 and TRBJ2-5, with D possibly TRBD2 on 6 matching bases. Germline lookup yields CDR1 SGHRS and CDR2 YFSETQ. The CDR3 length is 13 residues. Trimming shortened V by 6 bases and J by 3 bases, and 12 bases separated the two germline ends. The CDR3 nucleotides read TGCGCCAGCAATAGGGGCGGGAAAGAGACCCAGTACTTC. Amino acid sequence: CASNRGGKETQYF. Based on the CDR3 plus reference TRBV5-1 and TRBJ2-5, the full variable domain is KAGVTQTPRYLIKTRGQQVTLSCSPISGHRSVSWYQQTPGQGLQFLFEYFSETQRNKGNFPGRFSGRQFSNSRSEMNVSTLELGDSALYLCASNRGGKETQYFGPGTRLLVL.

The V call is TRBV9, the J call TRBJ1-1, with a tentative D call TRBD1 (6 bases). Germline assignment: CDR1 SGDLS and CDR2 YYNGEE. V lost 3 bases and J lost 0, with 15 bases in between. CDR3 length: 16 amino acids. In DNA, the CDR3 is TGTGCCAGCAGCGGAAACCGGGACACTCTGAACACTGAAGCTTTCTTT. Protein: CASSGNRDTLNTEAFF.

The rearrangement uses TRBV6-1 and TRBJ2-7, with 9 bases aligning to TRBD1. The CDR3 length is 15 residues. J was trimmed by 2 bases and V by 5 bases; bases with no gene match: 7. Germline values: CDR1 MNHNS, CDR2 SASEGT. The CDR3 DNA follows: TGTGCCAGCAGTATCGGACAGGGGCCTACCTACGAGCAGTACTTC. It specifies CASSIGQGPTYEQYF.